This T cell receptor (beta chain) was identified in a study of cytomegalovirus exposure and HLA in healthy donors. Sequencing was performed with immunoSEQ multiplex PCR; in TCRdb, only in-frame clones are kept and a portion is missing. The sample records fewer than 200,000 clones, roughly 90% being singletons. Study conclusions and caveats: According to the study, around 160 TCR beta chains were cytomegalovirus-associated.

The CDR3 has 15 residues. V lost 2 bases and J lost 8, with 15 bases in between. Germline-derived CDR1 and CDR2 are MNHEY and SVGAGI. With respect to this clone: Antigen specificity is unknown.

This clonotype was obtained from a woman aged 18 to 35 in good health and CMV-seronegative. Sequencing was performed on PBMCs. The chain recombines TRBV6-5 with TRBJ1-4, with D maybe TRBD1 (5 bases). As DNA, the CDR3 is TGTGCCAGCAGTTACCGCGGGGGAGGAGCCGAAAAACTGTTTTTT. This codes for CASSYRGGGAEKLFF.